Presented here are 9 T cell receptor beta chains from one specimen sequenced in a study of control samples from healthy donors and cancer patients. The protocol was immunoSEQ multiplex PCR, while the TCRdb copy is restricted to in-frame clones and leaves out a portion. The table includes approximately 87,000 clones, 90% to 95% detected once. The sample comprised blood. Receptor source: a man aged 45 to 65 in good health.

The table lists this clone with a count of one. V gene TRBV10-3 combines with J gene TRBJ2-3; 8 bases match TRBD2. V trimming: 2 bases; J trimming: 4 bases; junction bases outside the gene matches: 8. Germline CDR1 is ENHRY and CDR2 is SYGVKD. CDR3 length equals 16 residues. CDR3: CAISEKRSGGADTQYF. As DNA, the CDR3 is TGTGCCATCAGTGAGAAAAGGAGCGGGGGAGCAGATACGCAGTATTTT.

The chain is built from TRBV9 and TRBJ1-1; D perhaps matches TRBD1 (6 bases). Trimming pared 0 bases from V and 5 bases from J, leaving 17 bases between. The CDR3 consists of 16 residues. Germline V gene data show CDR1 as SGDLS and CDR2 as YYNGEE. Here the CDR3 reads CASSVAWGGQGTEAFF. Here the CDR3 DNA reads TGTGCCAGCAGCGTAGCTTGGGGGGGGCAAGGTACTGAAGCTTTCTTT.

The chain combines TRBV5-1 with TRBJ1-1; the D gene is possibly TRBD1 (5 bases). From germline, CDR1 is SGHRS and CDR2 YFSETQ. Trimming shortened V by 2 bases and J by 3 bases, and 8 bases separated the two germline ends. This CDR3 is 13 amino acids long. The CDR3 DNA reads TGCGCCAGCAGCTTACTGGGGGACACTGAAGCTTTCTTT. It encodes CASSLLGDTEAFF.

The chain employs TRBV5-1 and TRBJ2-2, with D possibly being TRBD1 (6 bases). Deletions cut 2 bases from V and 5 bases from J, with 7 bases between. CDR1 SGHRS and CDR2 YFSETQ come from the germline V gene. This CDR3 has 13 residues. CDR3 region: CASSFDRTGELFF. CDR3 bases: TGCGCCAGCAGCTTTGACAGGACCGGGGAGCTGTTTTTT.

The chain has TRBV5-1 and TRBJ1-2, with 12 bases fitting TRBD1. Germline trimming cut 4 bases from V and 2 bases from J; bases unmatched to any gene: 9. The CDR3 loop spans 17 amino acids. CDR1 and CDR2 from the germline V gene are SGHRS and YFSETQ. The CDR3 spells CASSPDRDRGPNYGYTF. The CDR3 DNA is TGCGCCAGCAGCCCGGATCGGGACAGGGGGCCAAACTATGGCTACACCTTC.

The chain is built from TRBV6-6 and TRBJ2-2; D perhaps matches TRBD1 (6 bases). This CDR3 comprises 16 residues. V dropped 7 bases and J dropped 0 bases, with 15 bases sitting between them. Germline V gene lookup returns CDR1 MNHNY and CDR2 SVGAGI (reference sequence). This CDR3 reads CASIQQGFANTGELFF. The CDR3 coding sequence is TGTGCCAGCATACAACAGGGATTCGCGAACACCGGGGAGCTGTTTTTT.

This chain links TRBV5-6 with TRBJ1-5; D not resolved. The CDR3 is made up of 15 amino acids. Germline V CDR1 and CDR2: SGHDT, YYEEEE. Trimming removed 4 bases at V and 0 bases at J, with 11 bases between. The CDR3 protein is CASSRRHGSNQPQHF. The CDR3 DNA reads TGTGCCAGCAGCAGGCGACACGGTAGCAATCAGCCCCAGCATTTT.

This chain uses TRBV9 with TRBJ2-7, with 7 nucleotides matching TRBD1. In germline, CDR1 is SGDLS, CDR2 YYNGEE. V lost 0 bases and J lost 1; bases outside the gene matches: 1. The length of the CDR3 is 14 residues. This CDR3 is CASSVGDSSYEQYF. CDR3 nucleotides: TGTGCCAGCAGCGTAGGGGACAGTTCCTACGAGCAGTACTTC. Complete variable domain (other parts from reference TRBV9 and TRBJ2-7): DSGVTQTPKHLITATGQRVTLRCSPRSGDLSVYWYQQSLDQGLQFLIQYYNGEERAKGNILERFSAQQFPDLHSELNLSSLELGDSALYFCASSVGDSSYEQYFGPGTRLTVT.

V gene TRBV7-2 combines with J gene TRBJ2-1; D is tentatively TRBD1 or TRBD2 (5 bases each). The V end lost 5 bases, the J end lost 10 bases, and 21 bases lay between the germline ends. This CDR3 region has 15 residues. Germline CDR1 reads SGHTA; CDR2 reads FQGNSA. Here the CDR3 reads CASSAGLSESGEQFF. CDR3 bases: TGTGCCAGCAGCGCAGGGCTCTCCGAATCGGGGGAGCAGTTCTTC.